The 29 T cell receptor beta chains presented below share a single source sample, sequenced in a study of breast tumors, draining lymph nodes, adjacent tissues. Each CDR3 protein gets one entry after TCRdb re-called the multiplex PCR reads with MiXCR. Of some 53,000 distinct CDR3 sequences in the sample, around 40% were seen once. The material sequenced was breast tumor tissue. Every receptor here comes from a female donor with breast cancer. Some clones in this sample may be carry-over from other donors' samples.

This clonotype was picked up a small number of times. The CDR3 bases are TGCAGCGCCAGCAGCTGGGACAAATCGTATGGCTACACCTTC. Its translation is CSASSWDKSYGYTF. The V call is TRBV29-1, the J call TRBJ1-2; a weak D match, TRBD1 (6 bases). This CDR3 has 14 residues. V was cut by 7 bases and J by 5 bases, with 20 bases left in between. CDR1 SQVTM and CDR2 ANQGSEA come from the germline V gene.

This clonotype has at least ten counts. The V gene is TRBV4-1, the J gene TRBJ2-4; D ambiguous. The germline V gene has CDR1 MGHRA and CDR2 YSYEKL. The CDR3 consists of 14 residues. V dropped 0 bases and J dropped 9 bases, with 12 bases sitting between them. For the CDR3, the DNA is TGCGCCAGCAGCCAAGATTGGCAGGACGGCATTCAGTACTTC. Protein sequence: CASSQDWQDGIQYF.

This clonotype came up many times. The J gene is TRBJ2-1, the V gene TRBV3-1, with 10 nucleotides matching TRBD2. Germline V lookup: CDR1 LGHDT, CDR2 YNNKEL (reference sequence). The CDR3 spans 18 residues. J gave up 6 bases and V 3 bases, and 14 bases lay outside the gene matches. The CDR3 region is CASSQTHSAGGRTNEQFF. CDR3 DNA: TGTGCCAGCAGCCAGACCCACTCAGCGGGAGGGAGGACCAATGAGCAGTTCTTC.

This chain links TRBV20-1 with TRBJ1-4; D is uncertain. The CDR3 has 14 amino acids. Germline V gene lookup returns CDR1 DFQATT and CDR2 SNEGSKA (reference sequence). V was clipped by 1 base and J by 3 bases, with 9 bases between them. CDR3 sequence (DNA): TGCAGTGCTAGAGCCGGCGGGGCTAATGAAAAACTGTTTTTT. It encodes CSARAGGANEKLFF.

This clonotype has more than one count but fewer than ten. The junction does not match germline at one end; this may be a read error. The chain links TRBV5-1 to TRBJ1-2; possible D gene TRBD1, 5 bases. Germline CDR1 SGHRS, CDR2 YFSETQ. There are 13 residues in the CDR3. The CDR3 DNA reads TGCGCCAGCAGCTTGGGACGGGGCTATAGCTACACCTTC. Amino acids: CASSLGRGYSYTF.

Within the sample, this clonotype is medium-sized. A read error may produce the germline difference seen at one junction end. The chain is built from TRBV6-5 and TRBJ1-2, with TRBD1 as a possible D gene (5 bases). Per germline, CDR1 MNHEY and CDR2 SVGAGI. The CDR3 has 15 residues. CDR3 loop: CASSHSMGRPYGYTF. The CDR3 DNA follows: TGTGCCAGCAGTCACTCGATGGGACGGCCCTATGGCTACACCTTC.

This clonotype turned up a few times. Given a much more abundant clone one base away, this may be a read error. This chain links TRBV12-3 or TRBV12-4 with TRBJ2-5, with D possibly matching TRBD1 (5 bases). The CDR3 is 15 residues long. The CDR3 DNA sequence: TGTGCCGGCAGTTTCGCGCCGCCAGGGATGGAGACCCAGTACTTC. It specifies CAGSFAPPGMETQYF.

The chain couples TRBV7-2 to TRBJ1-6; 7 bases map to TRBD1. Germline CDR1 reads SGHTA; CDR2 reads FQGNSA. Trimming at V came to 5 bases and at J to 11 bases, leaving 18 bases not matched to a gene. CDR3 length equals 17 residues. CDR3 region: CASSAGGTDGGRAPLHF. CDR3 nucleotides: TGTGCCAGCAGCGCAGGCGGGACAGATGGAGGAAGGGCACCCCTCCACTTT.

The J gene is TRBJ2-2, the V gene TRBV7-3; D may be TRBD1 (6 bases). Trimming removed 5 bases from V and 6 bases from J, with 10 bases in between. CDR3 size: 13 residues. Germline CDR1 is SGHTA and CDR2 is FQGTGA. The CDR3 sequence: CASSNRVAGELFF. Here the CDR3 DNA reads TGTGCCAGCAGCAACAGGGTCGCCGGGGAGCTGTTTTTT.

This clonotype occurred many times. This clone may be a read error of a much larger clone one base away. The V call is TRBV9, the J call TRBJ2-6, with D tentatively TRBD1 or TRBD2 (5 bases each). The CDR3 runs 17 residues. Germline V CDR1 and CDR2: SGDLS, YYNGEE. The CDR3 protein is CASSVGEGYPGATVLTF. DNA of the CDR3: TGTGCCAGCAGCGTAGGAGAGGGGTACCCTGGGGCCACCGTCCTGACTTTC.

The gene calls are TRBV7-2 and TRBJ1-5; D remains unclear. Trimming stripped 1 base from V and 7 bases from J, with 14 bases between. This CDR3 is built from 15 residues. Germline assignment: CDR1 SGHTA and CDR2 FQGNSA. The CDR3 protein is CASSLDLQDRQPQHF. CDR3 DNA sequence: TGTGCCAGCAGCTTAGATCTCCAGGACCGCCAGCCCCAGCATTTT.

V gene TRBV28 combines with J gene TRBJ2-7; D tentatively fits TRBD1 or TRBD2 (5 bases each). V gave up 4 bases and J gave up 6 bases, with 22 bases separating them. Per the germline V gene, CDR1 is MDHEN and CDR2 is SYDVKM. The CDR3 extends over 16 amino acids. The CDR3 DNA reads as TGTGCCAGCAGTTCCCCTCCCCGGGACGCGACGGCCGAGCAGTACGTC. Amino acids: CASSSPPRDATAEQYV.

This clonotype occurred many times. The CDR3 sequence is CASSVAGPGQYF. CDR3 nucleotides: TGTGCCAGCAGTGTTGCGGGACCCGGGCAGTATTTT. The rearrangement uses TRBV6-1 and TRBJ2-3, with a possible D match to TRBD2 (6 bases). The CDR3 has 12 amino acids. CDR1 is MNHNS, CDR2 SASEGT, per germline. Trimming took off 4 bases at V and 11 bases at J, with 13 bases between the two ends.

In its sample, this clonotype was seen many times. A clone one base away is much larger, so this may be a read error. V is TRBV20-1 and J is TRBJ1-2; TRBD1 matches at 8 bases. CDR3 size: 16 residues. Looked up from germline, CDR1 is DFQATT and CDR2 is SNEGSKA (reference sequence). With V trimmed by 3 bases and J by 7 bases, 16 bases remained unmatched. The CDR3 sequence is CSARLGTGIAGGGYTF. CDR3 coding DNA: TGCAGTGCTAGGTTAGGGACAGGAATTGCCGGGGGTGGCTACACCTTC.

The chain couples TRBV9 to TRBJ2-3, with 9 bases that match TRBD2. The V segment lost 1 base and the J segment 3 bases; nucleotides outside the gene matches: 3. Germline loops: CDR1 SGDLS, CDR2 YYNGEE. This CDR3 has 15 residues. In DNA form, the CDR3 reads TGTGCCAGCAGCGTACTAGCGGGACCAACAGATACGCAGTATTTT. This gives the protein CASSVLAGPTDTQYF.

This clonotype has only one observation. The gene calls are TRBV12-3 or TRBV12-4 and TRBJ2-7; no clear D gene. V lost 5 bases and J lost 2, with 10 bases in between. The length of the CDR3 is 13 residues. The CDR3 loop is CASSVDMAYEQYF. CDR3 bases: TGTGCCAGCAGTGTCGACATGGCCTACGAGCAGTACTTC.

Comments on this clonotype: Because the CDR3 is missing its conserved closing phenylalanine or tryptophan, this is likely a read error. No DNA is shown, since the ends of the CDR3 on it are uncertain; the CDR3 is the one TCRdb lists. The chain couples TRBV7-2 to TRBJ2-2; TRBD1 is the table's D call, not checked against the DNA. The CDR3 adds up to 15 amino acids, both ends counted. In germline, CDR1 is SGHTA, CDR2 FQGNSA. CDR3 sequence reads: CASSLVTQGTGELFS.

In its sample, this clonotype was seen many times. The chain is built from TRBV5-8 and TRBJ2-1; 9 bases agree with TRBD2. The ends lost 4 bases at V and 7 bases at J; junction bases unmatched: 9. This CDR3 comprises 15 residues. Germline V gene sequence: CDR1 SGHTS, CDR2 YDEGEE. This CDR3 reads CASSPTAGGVNEQFF. The CDR3, as DNA: TGTGCCAGCAGCCCTACAGCGGGAGGCGTTAATGAGCAGTTCTTC.

This clonotype has ten or more counts. The CDR3: CASSRGQGVNIQYF. Here the CDR3 DNA reads TGTGCCAGTAGTAGGGGACAGGGAGTAAACATTCAGTACTTC. This chain uses TRBV19 with TRBJ2-4; 9 bases map to TRBD1. V was clipped by 4 bases and J by 6 bases; unmatched bases: 4. This CDR3 contains 14 residues. Germline-derived CDR1 and CDR2 are LNHDA and SQIVND (reference sequence).

This clonotype was seen repeatedly, ten times or more. This chain uses TRBV3-1 with TRBJ1-6, with D unclear. Looked up from germline, CDR1 is LGHDT and CDR2 is YNNKEL (reference sequence). The CDR3 length is 15 residues. The germline V and J ends were trimmed by 3 bases and 6 bases, with 12 bases remaining between them. As DNA, the CDR3 is TGTGCCAGCAGCCAGCGTGAGGGCCTTAATTCACCCCTCCACTTT. It yields the protein CASSQREGLNSPLHF.

This clonotype was counted ten times or more. The genes are TRBV14 and TRBJ2-5, with 7 bases lining up with TRBD1. CDR1 SGHDN and CDR2 FVKESK come from the germline V gene. The junction had 9 bases not matched to a gene; V was cut back by 3 bases and J by 2 bases. This CDR3 has 16 amino acids. DNA for the CDR3: TGTGCCAGCAGCCATTACCGGGACAGAAGACAAGAGACCCAGTACTTC. Its translation: CASSHYRDRRQETQYF.

Many counts were recorded for this clonotype. V usage is TRBV6-5 and J usage is TRBJ2-5; D gene uncertain. From germline, CDR1 is MNHEY and CDR2 SVGAGI. The V gene lost 2 bases and the J gene lost 4 bases, with 17 bases spanning the gap. The length of the CDR3 is 16 residues. The CDR3 nucleotides read TGTGCCAGCAGTTACAGTGGTCGCCTAGTGGGAGAGACCCAGTACTTC. Its protein product is CASSYSGRLVGETQYF.

This clonotype was observed a handful of times. This may arise from a read error, as a much more abundant clone is one base away. CDR3 nucleotides: TGTGCCAGCAGCTTAGCGTTGGGGACTAAAAACGAGCAGCACTTC. It yields the protein CASSLALGTKNEQHF. The J gene is TRBJ2-7, the V gene TRBV7-2; 7 nucleotides line up with TRBD2. The CDR3 covers 15 residues. Germline V CDR1 and CDR2: SGHTA, FQGNSA.

The sample holds a few counts of this clonotype. With a much larger clone just one base away, this may be a read error. The V call is TRBV6-5, the J call TRBJ2-7; no clear D. This CDR3 is built from 12 residues. Germline CDR1 is MNHEY and CDR2 is SVGAGI. V lost 6 bases, J lost 5 bases, and 11 bases lay in between. The CDR3 reads CASRRHSHEQYF. In DNA form, the CDR3 reads TGTGCCAGCAGGCGTCATTCACACGAGCAGTACTTC.

Worth noting for this clonotype: A much larger clone sits a single nucleotide away, making a read error possible. The chain employs TRBV6-4 and TRBJ2-6; 9 nucleotides align to TRBD2. V lost 5 bases, J lost 2 bases, and 7 bases stayed unmatched. Germline CDR1 reads MRHNA; CDR2 reads SNTAGT. This CDR3 spans 17 amino acids. The CDR3 reads CASSQEASGTGANVLTF. Written as DNA, the CDR3 is TGTGCCAGCAGTCAAGAGGCTAGCGGGACTGGGGCCAACGTCCTGACTTTC.

This chain uses TRBV11-2 with TRBJ2-1, with TRBD2 matching over 12 bases. The trim removed 3 bases at V and 6 bases at J, leaving 6 bases unmatched. The CDR3 is made up of 16 amino acids. Germline V lookup: CDR1 SGHAT, CDR2 FQNNGV. CDR3 DNA: TGTGCCAGCAGCTTTACACTAGCGGGAGGTCCCAATGAGCAGTTCTTC. Amino acid sequence: CASSFTLAGGPNEQFF.

This clonotype was observed at least ten times. The V and J genes are TRBV24-1 and TRBJ2-6; 7 nucleotides agree with TRBD1. The CDR3 loop spans 17 amino acids. Looked up from germline, CDR1 is KGHDR and CDR2 is SFDVKD. Trimming at V came to 4 bases and at J to 3 bases, leaving 8 bases not matched to a gene. The CDR3 protein is CATSDPRGGGGANVLTF. As DNA, the CDR3 is TGTGCCACCAGTGACCCCAGAGGGGGCGGTGGGGCCAACGTCCTGACTTTC.

In this sample, this clonotype turned up a few times. Possible read error: a much larger clone is one base away. The CDR3 DNA follows: TGCGCCAGCAGCCCAGGGACTGACCAAGACACCCAGTACTTC. Residues: CASSPGTDQDTQYF. J is TRBJ2-5 and V is TRBV5-1; tentative D call: TRBD2 (6 bases). The CDR3 length is 14 residues. Germline assignment: CDR1 SGHRS and CDR2 YFSETQ.

At least ten counts were recorded for this clonotype. This chain's CDR3 is CASSLTTGPYEQYF. CDR3 in DNA: TGCGCCAGCAGCTTAACTACAGGACCCTACGAGCAGTACTTC. The chain uses TRBV5-1 and TRBJ2-7, with D tentatively TRBD1 (5 bases). The ends were cut back, 2 bases at V and 2 bases at J, with 11 bases in the middle. Germline V CDR1 and CDR2: SGHRS, YFSETQ. There are 14 residues in the CDR3.